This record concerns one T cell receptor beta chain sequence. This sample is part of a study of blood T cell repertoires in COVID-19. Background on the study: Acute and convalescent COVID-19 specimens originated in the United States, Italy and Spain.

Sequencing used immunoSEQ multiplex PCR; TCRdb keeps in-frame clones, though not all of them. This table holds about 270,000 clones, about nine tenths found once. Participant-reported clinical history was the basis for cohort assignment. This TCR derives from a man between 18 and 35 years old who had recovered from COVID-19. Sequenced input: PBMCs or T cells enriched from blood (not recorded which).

DNA for the CDR3: TGTGCCAGCAGCTCATGGGGCGGGAACGAGCAGTACTTC. Protein sequence: CASSSWGGNEQYF. This chain joins TRBV11-3 and TRBJ2-7; TRBD2 is a possible D gene (6 bases). The germline V gene encodes CDR1 SGHNT and CDR2 YENEEA. Trimming removed 4 bases from V and 5 bases from J, with 12 bases in between. This CDR3 region has 13 residues.